This record looks at one TCR beta chain sequence and its context. A J-beta primer mix and a sample-barcoded 5' primer were used in a second PCR of roughly 6 to 12 cycles. Using its own MiXCR run on the 5' RACE reads, TCRdb lists one record per CDR3 protein. The repertoire holds 1.5 million to 2 million distinct CDR3 sequences, with around 48% as singletons. Germline V CDR1 and CDR2: MNHEY, SMNVEV (reference sequence). Trimming took off 6 bases at V and 0 bases at J, with 9 bases between the two ends. This CDR3 has 14 amino acids. This record belongs to a study of blood T cells in healthy people across ages.

The receptor was isolated from a woman in her thirties or forties in good health. The rearrangement uses TRBV27 and TRBJ2-1; D might be TRBD1 or TRBD2, each matching 5 bases. The sequencing input was blood. CDR3 in amino acids: CASRGVSSYNEQFF. CDR3 DNA sequence: TGTGCCAGCAGGGGGGTGAGCTCCTACAATGAGCAGTTCTTC.